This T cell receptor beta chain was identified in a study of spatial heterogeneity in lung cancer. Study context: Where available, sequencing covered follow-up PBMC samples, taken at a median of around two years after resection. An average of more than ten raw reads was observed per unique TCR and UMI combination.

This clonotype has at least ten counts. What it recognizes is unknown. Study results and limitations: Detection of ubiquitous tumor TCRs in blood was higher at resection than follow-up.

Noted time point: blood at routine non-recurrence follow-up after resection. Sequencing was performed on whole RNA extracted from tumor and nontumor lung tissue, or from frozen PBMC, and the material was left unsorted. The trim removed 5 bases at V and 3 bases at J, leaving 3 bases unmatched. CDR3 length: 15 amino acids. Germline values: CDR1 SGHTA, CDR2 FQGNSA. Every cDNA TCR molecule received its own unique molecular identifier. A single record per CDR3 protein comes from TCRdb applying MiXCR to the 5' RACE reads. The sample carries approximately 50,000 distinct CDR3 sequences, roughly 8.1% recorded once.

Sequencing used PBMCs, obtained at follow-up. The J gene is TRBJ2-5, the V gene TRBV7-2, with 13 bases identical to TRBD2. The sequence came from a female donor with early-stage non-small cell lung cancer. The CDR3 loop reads CASSPGTSGEETQYF. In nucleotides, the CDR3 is TGTGCCAGCAGCCCAGGGACTAGCGGGGAAGAGACCCAGTACTTC.